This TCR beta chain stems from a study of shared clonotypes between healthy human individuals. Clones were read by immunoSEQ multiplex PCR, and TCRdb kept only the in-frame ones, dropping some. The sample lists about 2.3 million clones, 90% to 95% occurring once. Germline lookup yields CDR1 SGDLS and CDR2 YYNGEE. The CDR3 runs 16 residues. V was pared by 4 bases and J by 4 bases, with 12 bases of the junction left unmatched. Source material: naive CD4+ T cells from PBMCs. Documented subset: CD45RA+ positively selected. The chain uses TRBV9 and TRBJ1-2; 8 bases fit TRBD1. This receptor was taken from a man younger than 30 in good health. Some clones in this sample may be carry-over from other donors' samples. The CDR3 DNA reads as TGTGCCAGCAGCATCCGACAGGGGTTTCCCCCCTATGGCTACACCTTC. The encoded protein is CASSIRQGFPPYGYTF.